The 2 T cell receptor beta chains below all came from one sample that was sequenced in a study of identifying expanded T cells in peripheral blood. Assay used: immunoSEQ multiplex PCR; TCRdb lists only in-frame clones, some missing. This sample has approximately 100,000 clones; roughly 90% occur once, and the top ten carry around 8.3%. Sequencing was carried out using blood. Receptors were obtained from a person aged 18-70 years in good health.

The V call is TRBV6-6, the J call TRBJ2-7; 7 bases line up with TRBD1. From germline, CDR1 is MNHNY and CDR2 SVGAGI (reference sequence). The CDR3 has 13 amino acids. The ends lost 7 bases at V and 3 bases at J; junction bases unmatched: 6. This chain's CDR3 is CASTLAGGYEQYF. The CDR3 DNA follows: TGTGCCAGCACTCTGGCAGGGGGCTACGAGCAGTACTTC.

The genes are TRBV9 and TRBJ2-3, with 11 bases matching TRBD1. J lost 12 bases, V lost 5 bases, and 11 bases had no gene match. This CDR3 has 14 residues. Germline V lookup: CDR1 SGDLS, CDR2 YYNGEE. CDR3 sequence reads: CASSAGQGVHRQYF. DNA of the CDR3: TGTGCCAGCAGTGCGGGACAGGGGGTACACCGTCAGTATTTT. Looking up the rest from reference TRBV9 and TRBJ2-3 gives the full variable domain: DSGVTQTPKHLITATGQRVTLRCSPRSGDLSVYWYQQSLDQGLQFLIQYYNGEERAKGNILERFSAQQFPDLHSELNLSSLELGDSALYFCASSAGQGVHRQYFGPGTRLTVL.